One and the same sample provided the 2 T cell receptor delta chains below, sequenced in a study of gamma-delta T cells after stem cell transplantation. TCRdb re-called clones from the RT-PCR reads via CATT. The repertoire includes some 10,000 delta-chain clones, roughly 1.3% of them detected once, and about 9.3% sits in the top ten. The sample comprised gamma-delta T cells. These receptors were taken from a human donor. It is not recorded whose cells these are; they may come from a transplant donor.

The genes are TRDV2 and TRDJ1; TRDD3 agrees at 12 bases. Per the germline V gene, CDR1 is GEAIGNYY and CDR2 is EKD. CDR3 length: 14 amino acids. Trimming at V came to 8 bases and at J to 7 bases, leaving 10 bases not matched to a gene. CDR3 nucleotide sequence: TGTGCCTCCATGGTACTGGGGGATACCCCTAAACTCATCTTT. Translation gives CASMVLGDTPKLIF.

This clone appeared many times. This same CDR3 is encoded by further DNA sequences in the sample. J is TRDJ1 and V is TRDV2, with TRDD3 identical over 13 bases. The V gene end was trimmed by 0 bases and the J gene end by 2 bases; junction bases not matched to a gene: 17. This CDR3 has 21 residues. CDR1 is GEAIGNYY, CDR2 EKD, per germline. The CDR3 sequence: CACDTLETGGYAPGRTDKLIF. The CDR3, as DNA: TGTGCCTGTGACACCCTGGAGACTGGGGGATACGCACCGGGCAGGACCGATAAACTCATCTTT.